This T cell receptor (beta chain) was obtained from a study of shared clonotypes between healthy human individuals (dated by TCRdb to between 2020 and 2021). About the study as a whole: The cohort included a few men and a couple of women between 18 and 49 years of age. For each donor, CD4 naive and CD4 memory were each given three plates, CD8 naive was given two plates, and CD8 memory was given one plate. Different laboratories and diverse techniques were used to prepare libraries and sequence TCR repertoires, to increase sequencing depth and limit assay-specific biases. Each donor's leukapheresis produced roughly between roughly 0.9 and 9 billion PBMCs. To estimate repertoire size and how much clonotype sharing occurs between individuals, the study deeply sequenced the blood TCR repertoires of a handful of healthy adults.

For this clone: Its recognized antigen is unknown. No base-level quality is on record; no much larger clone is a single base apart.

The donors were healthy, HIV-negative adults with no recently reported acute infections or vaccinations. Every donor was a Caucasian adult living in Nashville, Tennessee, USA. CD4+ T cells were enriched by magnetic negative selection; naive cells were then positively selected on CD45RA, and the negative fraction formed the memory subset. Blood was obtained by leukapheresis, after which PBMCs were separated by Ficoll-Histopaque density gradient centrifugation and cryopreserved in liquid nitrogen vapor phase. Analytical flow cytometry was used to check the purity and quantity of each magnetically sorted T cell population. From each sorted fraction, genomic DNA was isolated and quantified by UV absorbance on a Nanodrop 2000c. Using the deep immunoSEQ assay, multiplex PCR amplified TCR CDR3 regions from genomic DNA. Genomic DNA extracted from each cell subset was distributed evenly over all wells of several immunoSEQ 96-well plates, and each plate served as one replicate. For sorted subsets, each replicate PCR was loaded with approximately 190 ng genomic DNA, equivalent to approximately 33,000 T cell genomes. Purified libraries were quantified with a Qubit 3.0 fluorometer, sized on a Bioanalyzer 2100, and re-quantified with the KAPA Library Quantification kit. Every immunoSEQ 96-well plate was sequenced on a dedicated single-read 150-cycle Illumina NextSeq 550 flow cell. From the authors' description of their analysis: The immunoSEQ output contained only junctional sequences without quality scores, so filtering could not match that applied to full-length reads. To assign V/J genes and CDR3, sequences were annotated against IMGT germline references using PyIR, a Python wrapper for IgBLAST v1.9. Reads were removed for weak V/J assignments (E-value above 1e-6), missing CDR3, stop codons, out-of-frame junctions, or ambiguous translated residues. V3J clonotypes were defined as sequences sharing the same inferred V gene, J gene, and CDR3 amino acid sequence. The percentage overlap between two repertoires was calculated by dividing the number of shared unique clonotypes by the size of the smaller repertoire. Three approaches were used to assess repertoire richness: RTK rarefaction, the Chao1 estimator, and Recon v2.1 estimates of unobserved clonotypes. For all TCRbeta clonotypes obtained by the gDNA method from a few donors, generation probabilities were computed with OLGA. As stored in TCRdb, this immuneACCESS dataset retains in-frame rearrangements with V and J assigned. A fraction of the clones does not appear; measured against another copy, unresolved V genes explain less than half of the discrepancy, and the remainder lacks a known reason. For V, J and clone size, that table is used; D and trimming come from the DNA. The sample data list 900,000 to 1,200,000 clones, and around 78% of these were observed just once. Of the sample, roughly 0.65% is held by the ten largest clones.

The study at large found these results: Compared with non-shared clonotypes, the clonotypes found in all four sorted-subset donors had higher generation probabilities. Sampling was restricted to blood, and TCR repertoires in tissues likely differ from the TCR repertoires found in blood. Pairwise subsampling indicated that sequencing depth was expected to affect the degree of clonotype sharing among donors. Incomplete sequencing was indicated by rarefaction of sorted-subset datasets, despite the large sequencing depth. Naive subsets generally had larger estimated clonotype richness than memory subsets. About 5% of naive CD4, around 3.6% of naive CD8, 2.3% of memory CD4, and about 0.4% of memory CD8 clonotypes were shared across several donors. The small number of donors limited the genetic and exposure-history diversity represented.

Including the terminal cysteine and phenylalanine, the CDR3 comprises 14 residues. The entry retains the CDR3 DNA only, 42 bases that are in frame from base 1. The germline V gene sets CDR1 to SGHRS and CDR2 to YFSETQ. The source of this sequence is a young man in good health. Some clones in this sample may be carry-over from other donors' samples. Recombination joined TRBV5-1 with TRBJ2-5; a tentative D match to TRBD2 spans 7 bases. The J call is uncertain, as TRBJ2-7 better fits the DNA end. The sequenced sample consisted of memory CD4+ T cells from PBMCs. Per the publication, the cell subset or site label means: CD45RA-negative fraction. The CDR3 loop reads CASSHPGGSDEQYF. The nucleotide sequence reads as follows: TGCGCCAGCAGCCACCCGGGGGGCTCAGACGAGCAGTACTTC.